Listed below are T cell receptor beta chains from one sample, sequenced in a study of shared clonotypes between healthy human individuals. Clones were read by immunoSEQ multiplex PCR, and TCRdb kept only the in-frame ones, dropping some. Counted here are fewer than 1.8 million clones, 97% to 99% occurring once; the ten biggest clones make up approximately 0.38%. Sequenced: naive CD4+ T cells sorted from blood. These receptors all come from a man aged 25-45 years in good health. The CDR3 runs from the conserved cysteine through the conserved F or W. Fields, in order: CDR3 DNA, CDR3 protein, V gene, J gene, D gene, clone size. The D gene is left open where the match is weak. Size is stated for part of the rows, as once, few or many counts, or as a class when the clone is expanded.

CDR3 DNA: TGTGCCAGCAGTCAATTTGGACTAGCGGCTGAGCAGTTCTTC
CDR3 protein: CASSQFGLAAEQFF
V gene: TRBV28
J gene: TRBJ2-1
D gene: TRBD2
clone size: NA

CDR3 DNA: TGCGCCAGCAGCTTAACAGTGAACACCGGGGAGCTGTTTTTT
CDR3 protein: CASSLTVNTGELFF
V gene: TRBV5-1
J gene: TRBJ2-2
D gene: NA
clone size: NA

CDR3 DNA: TGTGCCAGCAGCTTCGGCGGGATGGCCCCCTACGAGCAGTACTTC
CDR3 protein: CASSFGGMAPYEQYF
V gene: TRBV11-2
J gene: TRBJ2-7
D gene: NA
clone size: once

CDR3 DNA: TGTGCCAGCAGCTTAGAAGCGGGAGTTTACAATGAGCAGTTCTTC
CDR3 protein: CASSLEAGVYNEQFF
V gene: TRBV11-3
J gene: TRBJ2-1
D gene: TRBD2
clone size: NA

CDR3 DNA: TGTGCCAGCAGCCGACTAGCGGGAGGGGTTAAAGAGACCCAGTACTTC
CDR3 protein: CASSRLAGGVKETQYF
V gene: TRBV28
J gene: TRBJ2-5
D gene: TRBD2
clone size: NA

CDR3 DNA: TGTGCCAGCAGCGTGGGACAGTCCTACGAGCAGTACTTC
CDR3 protein: CASSVGQSYEQYF
V gene: TRBV9
J gene: TRBJ2-7
D gene: TRBD1
clone size: once

CDR3 DNA: TGTGCCAGCAGCTTAGGCCGGGACAGCTACGAGCAGTACTTC
CDR3 protein: CASSLGRDSYEQYF
V gene: TRBV7-2
J gene: TRBJ2-7
D gene: TRBD1
clone size: NA

CDR3 DNA: TGTGCCAGCAGCTTGCCGGGGACTAGCGGGAGCAGGTGGCAGTACTTC
CDR3 protein: CASSLPGTSGSRWQYF
V gene: TRBV5-4
J gene: TRBJ2-7
D gene: TRBD2
clone size: once

CDR3 DNA: TGCGCCAGCAGCTTACCGACTAGCCCAGGCACAGATACGCAGTATTTT
CDR3 protein: CASSLPTSPGTDTQYF
V gene: TRBV5-1
J gene: TRBJ2-3
D gene: TRBD2
clone size: once

CDR3 DNA: TGTGCCAGCAGTGAAGCACAAGGGGGAATTAATGAAAAACTGTTTTTT
CDR3 protein: CASSEAQGGINEKLFF
V gene: TRBV6-1
J gene: TRBJ1-4
D gene: NA
clone size: NA

CDR3 DNA: TGCAGCGTTGAAGAGAACTCACCTAGAGACTATGGCTACACCTTC
CDR3 protein: CSVEENSPRDYGYTF
V gene: TRBV29-1
J gene: TRBJ1-2
D gene: NA
clone size: once

CDR3 DNA: TGTGCCAGTAGCGTTCGGAACAGGGAGCCCCAGGCCCCAGAGCAGTTCTTC
CDR3 protein: CASSVRNREPQAPEQFF
V gene: TRBV19
J gene: TRBJ2-1
D gene: NA
clone size: NA

CDR3 DNA: TGTGCCAGCAGCGAACTAGCGGGACCCTACAATGAGCAGTTCTTC
CDR3 protein: CASSELAGPYNEQFF
V gene: TRBV11-2
J gene: TRBJ2-1
D gene: TRBD2
clone size: NA

CDR3 DNA: TGTGCCAGTACAACACTTGCTAACTATGGCTACACCTTC
CDR3 protein: CASTTLANYGYTF
V gene: TRBV19
J gene: TRBJ1-2
D gene: NA
clone size: NA

CDR3 DNA: TGTGCCAGCTCACCACCGACTCAGCCCGAGCAGTACTTC
CDR3 protein: CASSPPTQPEQYF
V gene: TRBV18
J gene: TRBJ2-7
D gene: NA
clone size: once

CDR3 DNA: TGTGCCAGCAATCGGGACACCGGCTACGAGCAGTACTTC
CDR3 protein: CASNRDTGYEQYF
V gene: TRBV11-2
J gene: TRBJ2-7
D gene: NA
clone size: NA

CDR3 DNA: TGTGCCAGCAGCTTTACAGGGGCCTACGAGCAGTACTTC
CDR3 protein: CASSFTGAYEQYF
V gene: TRBV7-9
J gene: TRBJ2-7
D gene: TRBD1
clone size: NA

CDR3 DNA: TGCAGCGTTGTTTGGGTAGCTAACTATGGCTACACCTTC
CDR3 protein: CSVVWVANYGYTF
V gene: TRBV29-1
J gene: TRBJ1-2
D gene: NA
clone size: NA

CDR3 DNA: TGTGCCAGCAGCCCTGGCACTAGCGGGACCTACGAGCAGTACTTC
CDR3 protein: CASSPGTSGTYEQYF
V gene: TRBV9
J gene: TRBJ2-7
D gene: TRBD2
clone size: NA

CDR3 DNA: TGTGCCAGCAGCACCCAAGGGGGGAACACTGAAGCTTTCTTT
CDR3 protein: CASSTQGGNTEAFF
V gene: TRBV21-1
J gene: TRBJ1-1
D gene: NA
clone size: NA

CDR3 DNA: TGTGCCTGGAGGTCCGGCACTAACTATGGCTACACCTTC
CDR3 protein: CAWRSGTNYGYTF
V gene: TRBV30
J gene: TRBJ1-2
D gene: NA
clone size: NA

CDR3 DNA: TGTGCCAGAAGATCTCGGCAGTCAAGAATACGAAACACCATATATTTT
CDR3 protein: CARRSRQSRIRNTIYF
V gene: TRBV7-5
J gene: TRBJ1-3
D gene: NA
clone size: NA

CDR3 DNA: TGTGCCAGTAGAGGGAGGACCGGGGAGCTGTTTTTT
CDR3 protein: CASRGRTGELFF
V gene: TRBV19
J gene: TRBJ2-2
D gene: NA
clone size: NA

CDR3 DNA: TGTGCCAGCAGTGGCGGACTAGCGGGAGGGTCCCACGAGCAGTACTTC
CDR3 protein: CASSGGLAGGSHEQYF
V gene: TRBV25-1
J gene: TRBJ2-7
D gene: TRBD2
clone size: once

CDR3 DNA: TGCGCCAGCAGCTTGAACAGCCAGACAGGGGTATATGGCTACACCTTC
CDR3 protein: CASSLNSQTGVYGYTF
V gene: TRBV5-1
J gene: TRBJ1-2
D gene: TRBD1
clone size: NA

CDR3 DNA: TGTGCCAGCAGCCAAGAACCCCTTTTTGGCACCGGGGAGCTGTTTTTT
CDR3 protein: CASSQEPLFGTGELFF
V gene: TRBV14
J gene: TRBJ2-2
D gene: NA
clone size: NA

CDR3 DNA: TGTGCCAGCAGCTTTTTATGGAACACTGAAGCTTTCTTT
CDR3 protein: CASSFLWNTEAFF
V gene: TRBV11-2
J gene: TRBJ1-1
D gene: NA
clone size: NA

CDR3 DNA: TGTGCCAGCAGCTTACTGTCTAGCGGGGCTTACAATGAGCAGTTCTTC
CDR3 protein: CASSLLSSGAYNEQFF
V gene: TRBV7-2
J gene: TRBJ2-1
D gene: TRBD2
clone size: NA

CDR3 DNA: TGTGCCAGCAGCTTAGAGGAATTGCGGTACTTC
CDR3 protein: CASSLEELRYF
V gene: TRBV11-2
J gene: TRBJ2-7
D gene: NA
clone size: NA

CDR3 DNA: TGTGCCAGCACCCTTCGGGCGGGACCATCCTACGAGCAGTACTTC
CDR3 protein: CASTLRAGPSYEQYF
V gene: TRBV27
J gene: TRBJ2-7
D gene: NA
clone size: NA

CDR3 DNA: TGCGCCAGCAGCCCGTCCTACCTCCGGGACTTTGCGAACACCGGGGAGCTGTTTTTT
CDR3 protein: CASSPSYLRDFANTGELFF
V gene: TRBV4-1
J gene: TRBJ2-2
D gene: NA
clone size: NA

CDR3 DNA: TGTGCCAGCAGCGTATGGACCTTTAGCGGTCAACCTGGAAGTCAAGAGACCCAGTACTTC
CDR3 protein: CASSVWTFSGQPGSQETQYF
V gene: TRBV7-8
J gene: TRBJ2-5
D gene: NA
clone size: NA

CDR3 DNA: TGTGCCAGCAGCTTCTCGAGGGAGGCCGGGGAGCTGTTTTTT
CDR3 protein: CASSFSREAGELFF
V gene: TRBV11-3
J gene: TRBJ2-2
D gene: NA
clone size: NA

CDR3 DNA: TGCGCCAGCAGCCCCGGGGGTATACCCACGTACAATGAGCAGTTCTTC
CDR3 protein: CASSPGGIPTYNEQFF
V gene: TRBV5-1
J gene: TRBJ2-1
D gene: NA
clone size: NA

CDR3 DNA: TGTGCCAGCAGTGAAGTGGGACAGGGGAGCTACGAGCAGTACTTC
CDR3 protein: CASSEVGQGSYEQYF
V gene: TRBV6-1
J gene: TRBJ2-7
D gene: TRBD1
clone size: once

CDR3 DNA: TGTGCCAGCAGCAAAGCGCGACGGAACTACAATGAGCAGTTCTTC
CDR3 protein: CASSKARRNYNEQFF
V gene: TRBV21-1
J gene: TRBJ2-1
D gene: NA
clone size: NA

CDR3 DNA: TGTGCCAGCAGCGGGGCACCGGGACAGGGGACCTACGAGCAGTACTTC
CDR3 protein: CASSGAPGQGTYEQYF
V gene: TRBV5-6
J gene: TRBJ2-7
D gene: TRBD1
clone size: once

CDR3 DNA: TGCGCCAGCAGCTTGGGACCGCTGCCCGGGCAGGATACGCAGTATTTT
CDR3 protein: CASSLGPLPGQDTQYF
V gene: TRBV5-1
J gene: TRBJ2-3
D gene: NA
clone size: once

CDR3 DNA: TGCGCCAGCAGCTCAACCCCTACAACGAACACCGGGGAGCTGTTTTTT
CDR3 protein: CASSSTPTTNTGELFF
V gene: TRBV5-1
J gene: TRBJ2-2
D gene: NA
clone size: NA

CDR3 DNA: TGTGCCAGCAGTTACTCGAGTCTAGCTGAGACCCAGTACTTC
CDR3 protein: CASSYSSLAETQYF
V gene: TRBV6-5
J gene: TRBJ2-5
D gene: NA
clone size: NA

CDR3 DNA: TGTGCCAGCAGCCTAATCGGGGGGGAGACCCAGTACTTC
CDR3 protein: CASSLIGGETQYF
V gene: TRBV7-8
J gene: TRBJ2-5
D gene: TRBD2
clone size: NA

CDR3 DNA: TGTGCCAGCTCACCACTGGGACGGGAGTCCAACGAGCAGTACTTC
CDR3 protein: CASSPLGRESNEQYF
V gene: TRBV18
J gene: TRBJ2-7
D gene: NA
clone size: NA

CDR3 DNA: TGTGCCAGCAACCCTGGGGGTTTCACTGAAGCTTTCTTT
CDR3 protein: CASNPGGFTEAFF
V gene: TRBV5-6
J gene: TRBJ1-1
D gene: NA
clone size: NA

CDR3 DNA: TGTGCCAGCACCGACAGGGTGAACACTGAAGCTTTCTTT
CDR3 protein: CASTDRVNTEAFF
V gene: TRBV7-2
J gene: TRBJ1-1
D gene: TRBD1
clone size: NA

CDR3 DNA: TGTGCCAGCAAAACAACGGAAACCGGGGAGCTGTTTTTT
CDR3 protein: CASKTTETGELFF
V gene: TRBV19
J gene: TRBJ2-2
D gene: NA
clone size: NA

CDR3 DNA: TGTGCCAGCAGCGTCGGACACGGAGATGGAGAGACCCAGTACTTC
CDR3 protein: CASSVGHGDGETQYF
V gene: TRBV9
J gene: TRBJ2-5
D gene: NA
clone size: NA

CDR3 DNA: TGTGCCAGCAGCGTCGACCCCAATCAGCCCCAGCATTTT
CDR3 protein: CASSVDPNQPQHF
V gene: TRBV9
J gene: TRBJ1-5
D gene: NA
clone size: once

CDR3 DNA: TGTGCCAGCAGCTTAAACAGGGTTCGGGAGCAGTACTTC
CDR3 protein: CASSLNRVREQYF
V gene: TRBV11-2
J gene: TRBJ2-7
D gene: NA
clone size: NA

CDR3 DNA: TGTGCCAGCAGCTTTTTGAACAGGGTTTACTATGGCTACACCTTC
CDR3 protein: CASSFLNRVYYGYTF
V gene: TRBV7-2
J gene: TRBJ1-2
D gene: NA
clone size: once

CDR3 DNA: TGTGCCAGCAGTTTGAGGGGCCATACCTACGAGCAGTACTTC
CDR3 protein: CASSLRGHTYEQYF
V gene: TRBV27
J gene: TRBJ2-7
D gene: NA
clone size: NA

CDR3 DNA: TGCAGCGTTGAAGAATCAGGACAGGGGAGGGCTAACTATGGCTACACCTTC
CDR3 protein: CSVEESGQGRANYGYTF
V gene: TRBV29-1
J gene: TRBJ1-2
D gene: TRBD1
clone size: NA

CDR3 DNA: TGTGCCAGCAGCGCGCGGACTAGCGTGGAGACCCAGTACTTC
CDR3 protein: CASSARTSVETQYF
V gene: TRBV9
J gene: TRBJ2-5
D gene: TRBD2
clone size: NA

CDR3 DNA: TGTGCCATCAGTGCTCGGGAAACGCCAATTGATGAGCAGTTCTTC
CDR3 protein: CAISARETPIDEQFF
V gene: TRBV10-3
J gene: TRBJ2-1
D gene: NA
clone size: NA

CDR3 DNA: TGTGCCAGCTCACCCGGCGGGGGCTCCTACAATGAGCAGTTCTTC
CDR3 protein: CASSPGGGSYNEQFF
V gene: TRBV18
J gene: TRBJ2-1
D gene: TRBD2
clone size: NA

CDR3 DNA: TGTGCCAGCAGCTTGCCGGACAGGAAGCTTGGGGAGCAGTACTTC
CDR3 protein: CASSLPDRKLGEQYF
V gene: TRBV5-4
J gene: TRBJ2-7
D gene: TRBD1
clone size: NA

CDR3 DNA: TGTGCCAGCAGGTTCACCCCGGCGGGAGCCGACGAGCAGTACTTC
CDR3 protein: CASRFTPAGADEQYF
V gene: TRBV7-2
J gene: TRBJ2-7
D gene: TRBD2
clone size: NA

CDR3 DNA: TGTGCCAGCAGCCGTAGGAGGAGTAATGAAAAACTGTTTTTT
CDR3 protein: CASSRRRSNEKLFF
V gene: TRBV14
J gene: TRBJ1-4
D gene: NA
clone size: NA